This passage covers 3 T cell receptor beta chains from one sample sequenced in a study of blood T cells in healthy people across ages. A second PCR of 7 to 11 cycles used a sample-barcoded 5' primer and a J-beta primer mix. TCRdb analysed the 5' RACE reads with MiXCR anew, one entry per CDR3 protein. In the table there are roughly 1,500,000 distinct CDR3 sequences, around 36% of which are singletons. Source material: blood. The receptors stem from a woman aged 25 to 39 in good health.

This sequence joins TRBV20-1 and TRBJ2-6; no reliable D call. The CDR3 totals 13 residues. V shed 4 bases and J shed 0 bases, with 4 bases lying between them. CDR1 is DFQATT, CDR2 SNEGSKA, per germline (reference sequence). For the CDR3, the DNA is TGCAGTGCTACTATCTCTGGGGCCAACGTCCTGACTTTC. Translation gives CSATISGANVLTF.

This chain links TRBV6-1 with TRBJ2-5; TRBD2 matches at 8 bases. The length of the CDR3 is 16 residues. Germline values: CDR1 MNHNS, CDR2 SASEGT. With 5 bases clipped from V and 3 bases from J, the junction kept 11 bases outside the gene matches. The CDR3 protein is CASSSSASGFKETQYF. In DNA form, the CDR3 reads TGTGCCAGCAGTTCCAGTGCTAGCGGGTTTAAAGAGACCCAGTACTTC.

The rearrangement links TRBV10-3 to TRBJ2-3; no reliable D call. Trimming stripped 3 bases from V and 10 bases from J, with 11 bases between. The CDR3 loop spans 12 amino acids. The germline V gene has CDR1 ENHRY and CDR2 SYGVKD. The CDR3 loop is CAISEGGKSQYF. CDR3 DNA sequence: TGTGCCATCAGTGAAGGTGGGAAGTCGCAGTATTTT.